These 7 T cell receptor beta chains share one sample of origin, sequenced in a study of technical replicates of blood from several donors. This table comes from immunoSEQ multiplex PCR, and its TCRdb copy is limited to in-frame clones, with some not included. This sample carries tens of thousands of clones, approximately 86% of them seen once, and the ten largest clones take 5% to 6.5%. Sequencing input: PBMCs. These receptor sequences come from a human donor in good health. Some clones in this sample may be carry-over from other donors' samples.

CDR3 sequence reads: CASSFGELNTGELFF. DNA for the CDR3: TGTGCCAGCAGCTTCGGGGAGTTGAACACCGGGGAGCTGTTTTTT. The chain is built from TRBV5-4 and TRBJ2-2; a possible D gene is TRBD2 (5 bases). The CDR3 length is 15 residues. Germline loops: CDR1 SGHNT, CDR2 YYREEE (reference sequence). With 2 bases removed from V and 1 base from J, the gap between germline ends came to 9 bases.

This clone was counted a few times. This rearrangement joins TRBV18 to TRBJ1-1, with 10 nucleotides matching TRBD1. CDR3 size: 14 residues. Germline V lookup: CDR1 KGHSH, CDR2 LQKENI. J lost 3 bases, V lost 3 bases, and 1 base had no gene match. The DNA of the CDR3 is TGTGCCAGCTCACCGGGACAGGGGTACACTGAAGCTTTCTTT. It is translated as CASSPGQGYTEAFF.

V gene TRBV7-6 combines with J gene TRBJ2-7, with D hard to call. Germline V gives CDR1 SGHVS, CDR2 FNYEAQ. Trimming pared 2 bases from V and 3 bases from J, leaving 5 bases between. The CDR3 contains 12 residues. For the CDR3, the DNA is TGTGCCAGCAGCTTACCGGGCTACGAGCAGTACTTC. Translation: CASSLPGYEQYF.

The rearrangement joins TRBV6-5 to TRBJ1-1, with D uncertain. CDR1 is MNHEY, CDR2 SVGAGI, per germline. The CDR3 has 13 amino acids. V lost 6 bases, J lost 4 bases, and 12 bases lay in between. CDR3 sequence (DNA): TGTGCCAGCAGGGGCAACATAGGCACTGAAGCTTTCTTT. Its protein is CASRGNIGTEAFF.

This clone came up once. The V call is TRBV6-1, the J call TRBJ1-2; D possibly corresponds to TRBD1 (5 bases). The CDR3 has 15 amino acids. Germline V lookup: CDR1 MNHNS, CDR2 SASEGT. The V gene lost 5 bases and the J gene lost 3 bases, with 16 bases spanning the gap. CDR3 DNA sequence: TGTGCCAGCAGTTTCGACAGACTTTCTGACTATGGCTACACCTTC. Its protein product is CASSFDRLSDYGYTF.

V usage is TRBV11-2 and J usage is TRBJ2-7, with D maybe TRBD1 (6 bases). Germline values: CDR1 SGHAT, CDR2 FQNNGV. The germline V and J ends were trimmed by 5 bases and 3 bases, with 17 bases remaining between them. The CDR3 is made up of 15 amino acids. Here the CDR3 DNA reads TGTGCCAGCAGCCAGAGTCCACAGGGTGGCTACGAGCAGTACTTC. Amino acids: CASSQSPQGGYEQYF.

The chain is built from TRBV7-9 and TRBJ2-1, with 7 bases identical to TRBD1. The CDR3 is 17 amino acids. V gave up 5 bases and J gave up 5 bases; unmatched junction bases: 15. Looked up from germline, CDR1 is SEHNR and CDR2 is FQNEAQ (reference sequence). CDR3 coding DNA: TGTGCCAGCAGCCCGACCTCAGCCGGGACAGAGAACAATGAGCAGTTCTTC. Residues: CASSPTSAGTENNEQFF.